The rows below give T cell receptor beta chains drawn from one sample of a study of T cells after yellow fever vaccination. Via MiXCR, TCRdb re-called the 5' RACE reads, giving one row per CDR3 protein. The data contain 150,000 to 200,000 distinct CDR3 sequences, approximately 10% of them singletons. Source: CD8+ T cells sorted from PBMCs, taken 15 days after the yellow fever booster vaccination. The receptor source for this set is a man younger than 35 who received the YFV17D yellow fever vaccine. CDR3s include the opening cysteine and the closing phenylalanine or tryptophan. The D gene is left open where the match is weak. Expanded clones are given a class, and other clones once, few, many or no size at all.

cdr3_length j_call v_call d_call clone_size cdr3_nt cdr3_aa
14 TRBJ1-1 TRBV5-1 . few TGCGCCAGCAGCGTCGAACAGGGACTAGCTGAAGCTTTCTTT CASSVEQGLAEAFF
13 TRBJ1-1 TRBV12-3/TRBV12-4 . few TGTGCCAGCAGGTCAATAGGGGCCACTGAAGCTTTCTTT CASRSIGATEAFF
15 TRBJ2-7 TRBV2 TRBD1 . TGTGCCAGCAGTGAACCGGGACAGGGGGGCTACGAGCAGTACTTC CASSEPGQGGYEQYF
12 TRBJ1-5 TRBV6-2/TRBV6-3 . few TGTGCCAGCAGTTATCCGGGTAAGCCCCAGCATTTT CASSYPGKPQHF
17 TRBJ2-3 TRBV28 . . TGTGCCAGCAGTTACGGGGGAGGACAGGTCCTCCCAGATACGCAGTATTTT CASSYGGGQVLPDTQYF
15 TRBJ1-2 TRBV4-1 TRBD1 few TGCGCCAGCAGCCAAGTTAGGACAGGGAGTGGGGGCTACACCTTC CASSQVRTGSGGYTF
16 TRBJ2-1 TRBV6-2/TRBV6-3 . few TGTGCCAGCAGTTCCCATTCAGTGAGCTCCTACAATGAGCAGTTCTTC CASSSHSVSSYNEQFF
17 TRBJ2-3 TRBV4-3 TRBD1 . TGCGCCAGCAGCCAAGGGAGCCGGGACAGGGCTACAGATACGCAGTATTTT CASSQGSRDRATDTQYF
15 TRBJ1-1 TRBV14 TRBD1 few TGTGCCAGCAGCCAAGCCAGGGGGACGGGGGTTGAAGCTTTCTTT CASSQARGTGVEAFF
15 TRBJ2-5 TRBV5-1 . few TGCGCCAGCAGCTACCGGGACACTAGGAGGGAGACCCAGTACTTC CASSYRDTRRETQYF
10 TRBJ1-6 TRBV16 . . TGTGCCAGCATCCCAGGCCCCCTCCACTTT CASIPGPLHF
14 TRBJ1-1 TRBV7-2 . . TGTGCCAGCAGCCTTAGGGATCGGGCCACTGAAGCTTTCTTT CASSLRDRATEAFF
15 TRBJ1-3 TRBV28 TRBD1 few TGTGCCAGCAGAGTGACAGGGGGGTCTGGAAACACCATATATTTT CASRVTGGSGNTIYF
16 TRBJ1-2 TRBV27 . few TGTGCCAGCAGTCCCGTACCGCCGGGGGGTCTCTATGGCTACACCTTC CASSPVPPGGLYGYTF
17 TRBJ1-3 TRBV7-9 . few TGTGCCAGCAGTCCCACAGGAGTACAACGCCCTGGAAACACCATATATTTT CASSPTGVQRPGNTIYF
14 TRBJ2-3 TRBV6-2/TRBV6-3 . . TGTGCCAGCAGCTTACAGGTTGGGGCAGATACGCAGTATTTT CASSLQVGADTQYF
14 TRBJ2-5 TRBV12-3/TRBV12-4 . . TGTGCCAGCAAGGAACAGGGCTCACAAGAGACCCAGTACTTC CASKEQGSQETQYF
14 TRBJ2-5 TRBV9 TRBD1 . TGTGCCAGCAGCTCCGGGACAGGGTTAGAGACCCAGTACTTC CASSSGTGLETQYF
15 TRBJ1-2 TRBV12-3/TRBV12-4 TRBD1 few TGTGCCAGCAGTTTGGGAACAGGGGTAGTATATGGCTACACCTTC CASSLGTGVVYGYTF
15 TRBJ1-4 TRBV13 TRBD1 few TGTGCCAGCAGCACCAGACAGGGAACTAATGAAAAACTGTTTTTT CASSTRQGTNEKLFF
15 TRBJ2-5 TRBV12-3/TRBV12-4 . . TGTGCCAGCAGTTTAGTAGGACAGAGGCAAGAGACCCAGTACTTC CASSLVGQRQETQYF
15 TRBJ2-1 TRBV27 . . TGTGCCAGCAGTACCTCCGGACAGTTGTACAATGAGCAGTTCTTC CASSTSGQLYNEQFF
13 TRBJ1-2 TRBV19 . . TGTGCCAGTAGTATCGGGGAAAACTATGGCTACACCTTC CASSIGENYGYTF
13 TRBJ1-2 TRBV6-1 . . TGTGCCAGCAGTGTACAGGAGAACTATGGCTACACCTTC CASSVQENYGYTF
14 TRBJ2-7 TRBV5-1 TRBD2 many TGCGCCAGCAGCTTGGCTAGCGGGAGTTACGAGCAGTACTTC CASSLASGSYEQYF
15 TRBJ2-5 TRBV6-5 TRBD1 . TGTGCCAGCAGCTCCACAGGGGGCTCCAGGGAGACCCAGTACTTC CASSSTGGSRETQYF
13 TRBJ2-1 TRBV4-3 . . TGCGCCAGCAGCCAAGGAGTAAAAGATGAGCAGTTCTTC CASSQGVKDEQFF
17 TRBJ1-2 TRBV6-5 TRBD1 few TGTGCCAGCAGTTACTCGGGAACGATGGACAGGGACTATGGCTACACCTTC CASSYSGTMDRDYGYTF
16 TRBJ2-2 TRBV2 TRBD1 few TGTGCCAGCAGGGGGACAGAAGGATTGAACACCGGGGAGCTGTTTTTT CASRGTEGLNTGELFF